This T cell receptor beta chain was documented in a study of cytomegalovirus exposure and HLA in healthy donors. Across the whole study: HLA-typed donors were the source of tens of millions of unique TCRs, which an early data release held. Whole-study findings and limits: TCR sequences were mostly rare, though some public TCRs occurred in many donors.

Note on this clone: The antigen is not known.

13 Jbeta primers and 60 Vbeta primers were used for the PCR. Some clones are missing from TCRdb's copy, which holds only in-frame ones; the method was immunoSEQ multiplex PCR. Of some 110,000 clones listed, approximately 76% are singletons. From germline, CDR1 is MNHEY and CDR2 SMNVEV (reference sequence). The CDR3 contains 17 residues. Trimming removed 5 bases at V and 4 bases at J, with 20 bases between. The rearrangement uses TRBV27 and TRBJ2-2; maybe TRBD1 (6 bases). The sequenced material came from PBMCs. The receptor's source is a man in his forties or fifties in good health and CMV-seropositive. The DNA of the CDR3 is TGTGCCAGCAGTGGCTTTCAGGGGTATGGCGCCACCGGGGAGCTGTTTTTT. As protein: CASSGFQGYGATGELFF.